This TCR beta chain was identified during a study of CD8+ T cells in alopecia areata. From germline, CDR1 is PRHDT and CDR2 FYEKMQ (reference sequence). V shed 3 bases and J shed 4 bases, with 15 bases lying between them. This CDR3 has 16 residues. The treatment was: oral pan-JAK inhibitor, 5-10 mg twice daily. Sampling of alopecia areata patients yielded lesional scalp punch biopsies as well as peripheral blood. It was cDNA, reverse transcribed from extracted RNA, that served as the sequencing template. Generated by immunoSEQ multiplex PCR, the TCRdb table keeps only in-frame clones and is missing some. The table includes about 170,000 clones, about three fifths detected once.

The source is a human donor with alopecia areata. V usage is TRBV13 and J usage is TRBJ2-2; D might be TRBD1 (5 bases). The specimen was CD4+ T cells sorted from blood, collected at approximately week 56, from a patient treated with tofacitinib. The CDR3 region is CASSLSPGSPTGELFF. In DNA, the CDR3 is TGTGCCAGCAGCTTGTCTCCAGGGTCCCCCACCGGGGAGCTGTTTTTT.